This TCR beta chain stems from a study of blood T cell repertoires in COVID-19. Study in general: Nucleic acid was either cDNA or gDNA, and it came from T cells, B-cell-depleted T cells, or PBMCs.

Assignment of participants to cohorts was predicated upon participant-reported clinical history. CDR3 size: 14 residues. V lost 6 bases, J lost 4 bases, and 7 bases stayed unmatched. Germline V CDR1 and CDR2: MNHEY, SMNVEV (reference sequence). How the authors handled the data: Researchers report that nucleated cell counts were estimated from reference gene primer amplification. Using immunoSEQ multiplex PCR, the repertoire was profiled, and TCRdb retains in-frame clones only, with some absent. V, J and clone size were drawn from that table, and D and trimming were deduced from the DNA. The table has about 250,000 clones, 85% seen once; the top ten hold approximately 9%.

Sequencing input: PBMCs or T cells enriched from blood (not recorded which). The origin of this receptor is a woman aged 45-59 years with acute COVID-19. The genes are TRBV27 and TRBJ1-1; 8 bases map to TRBD1. DNA for the CDR3: TGTGCCAGCAGCCTTCAGGGGGCGCGCACTGAAGCTTTCTTT. This gives the protein CASSLQGARTEAFF.